These 5 T cell receptor beta chains were sequenced from one sample in a study of T-cell memory formation after mild COVID-19. TCRdb reanalysed the 5' RACE reads using MiXCR and keeps one entry per CDR3 protein. The data contain about 290,000 distinct CDR3 sequences, less than 20% of them seen just once; the ten biggest clones take up around 23%. Sequencing was performed on PBMCs or a T cell subset sorted from them (not recorded which). Source of these receptors: a man in his late teens or twenties who had mild COVID-19 (a few samples of this study predate the infection). Cell type and time point are not known.

This clonotype showed up many times. The V call is TRBV7-9, the J call TRBJ2-5, with D perhaps TRBD1 or TRBD2 (6 bases each). This CDR3 contains 13 residues. V gave up 5 bases and J gave up 7 bases, with 14 bases separating them. Germline CDR1 is SEHNR and CDR2 is FQNEAQ (reference sequence). The CDR3 nucleotides are TGTGCCAGCAGCCCCCGGACAGCGGGGACCCAGTACTTC. This codes for CASSPRTAGTQYF.

The chain recombines TRBV5-1 with TRBJ2-6, with D perhaps being TRBD1 or TRBD2 (5 bases each). The CDR3 runs to 15 residues. CDR1 SGHRS and CDR2 YFSETQ come from the germline V gene. V lost 0 bases, J lost 3 bases, and 7 bases lay in between. CDR3 sequence reads: CASSLVGRGANVLTF. Here the CDR3 DNA reads TGCGCCAGCAGCTTGGTGGGACGTGGGGCCAACGTCCTGACTTTC.

This clonotype turned up a few times. The chain carries TRBV7-2 and TRBJ2-3, with a weak D call TRBD2 (5 bases). CDR1 is SGHTA and CDR2 is FQGNSA in the germline V gene. The length of the CDR3 is 15 residues. V shed 0 bases and J shed 0 bases, with 7 bases lying between them. CDR3 in amino acids: CASSLAWTSTDTQYF. CDR3 nucleotide sequence: TGTGCCAGCAGCTTAGCATGGACTAGCACAGATACGCAGTATTTT. Together with reference TRBV7-2 and TRBJ2-3, the CDR3 gives the full variable domain: GAGVSQSPSNKVTEKGKDVELRCDPISGHTALYWYRQSLGQGLEFLIYFQGNSAPDKSGLPSDRFSAERTGGSVSTLTIQRTQQEDSAVYLCASSLAWTSTDTQYFGPGTRLTVL.

This clonotype came up a few times. The V gene is TRBV5-1, the J gene TRBJ1-4, with D maybe TRBD1 (6 bases). The CDR3 covers 16 residues. V was pared by 5 bases and J by 8 bases, with 22 bases between. CDR1 is SGHRS, CDR2 YFSETQ, per germline. In DNA form, the CDR3 reads TGCGCCAGCAGTTCAGACCCCTCGACAGGCCCGGAAAAACTGTTTTTT. This gives the protein CASSSDPSTGPEKLFF.

The genes are TRBV6-2 or TRBV6-3 and TRBJ1-6; D perhaps matches TRBD1 (6 bases). This CDR3 region has 15 residues. Germline V gene lookup returns CDR1 MNHEY and CDR2 SVGEGT. The ends were cut back, 7 bases at V and 2 bases at J, with 12 bases in the middle. The CDR3 region is CASIDRDTYNSPLHF. For the CDR3, the DNA is TGTGCCAGCATAGATCGGGACACCTATAATTCACCCCTCCACTTT.